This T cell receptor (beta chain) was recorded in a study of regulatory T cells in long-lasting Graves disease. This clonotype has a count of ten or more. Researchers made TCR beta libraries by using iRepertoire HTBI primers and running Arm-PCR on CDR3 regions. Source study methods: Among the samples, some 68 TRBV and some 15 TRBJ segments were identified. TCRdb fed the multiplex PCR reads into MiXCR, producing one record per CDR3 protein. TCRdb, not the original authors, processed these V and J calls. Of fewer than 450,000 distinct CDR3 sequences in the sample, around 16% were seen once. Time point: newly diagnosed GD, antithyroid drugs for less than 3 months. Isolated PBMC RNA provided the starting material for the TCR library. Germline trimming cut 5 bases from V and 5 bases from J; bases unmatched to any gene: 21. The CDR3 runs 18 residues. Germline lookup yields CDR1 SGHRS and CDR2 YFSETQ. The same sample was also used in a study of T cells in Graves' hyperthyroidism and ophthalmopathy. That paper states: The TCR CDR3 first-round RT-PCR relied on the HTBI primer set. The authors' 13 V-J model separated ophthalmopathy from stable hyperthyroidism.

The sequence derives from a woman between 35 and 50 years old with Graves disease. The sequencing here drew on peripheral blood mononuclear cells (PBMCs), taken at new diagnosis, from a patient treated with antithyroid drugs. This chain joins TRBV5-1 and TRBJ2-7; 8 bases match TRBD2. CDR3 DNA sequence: TGCGCCAGCAGTTTGAACCGCAACCTTGGGCGGGAGGCAGACGAGCAGTACTTC. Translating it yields CASSLNRNLGREADEQYF.